This T cell receptor (beta chain) was recovered during a study of T cells after yellow fever vaccination. Regarding the study as a whole: At 96% for CD4 and about 88% for CD8, most primary-vaccination clones showed up again after the booster. In FACS-sorted repertoires, abundant clonotypes from the bulk population could appear as contaminants. The secondary response showed a weaker magnitude and a faster peak, day 5 versus 15.

Template-switching 5'RACE yielded the TCR cDNA; a universal primer site and UMIs were added in the process. TCRdb re-derived calls from the 5' RACE reads in MiXCR, one entry per CDR3 protein. The sample lists about 220,000 distinct CDR3 sequences, 3.2% occurring once. Ten or more counts support this clonotype. Its antigen is undetermined. V gave up 4 bases and J gave up 0 bases; unmatched junction bases: 9. CDR1 is ENHRY and CDR2 is SYGVKD in the germline V gene. The CDR3 is 17 amino acids. The chain couples TRBV10-3 to TRBJ2-3; the match to TRBD2 covers 8 bases. Sample: CD4+ T cells sorted from PBMCs, taken 10 days after the yellow fever booster vaccination. The source is a man aged 18 to 35 who received the YFV17D yellow fever vaccine. As DNA, the CDR3 is TGTGCCATCAGTGGGATAGCGGGGAGCTCTAGCACAGATACGCAGTATTTT. It encodes CAISGIAGSSSTDTQYF.